These 31 T cell receptor beta chains share one sample of origin, sequenced in a study of T cell responses to AZD1222 COVID-19 vaccine. Sequenced by immunoSEQ multiplex PCR; TCRdb stores in-frame clones only, minus some. This sample has some 97,000 clones, with just under 90% found just once. The sample was peripheral blood, taken on day 0 of AZD1222 vaccination. The receptors here all came from an adult in good health.

This sequence joins TRBV5-6 and TRBJ1-1; D ambiguous. CDR3 length equals 15 residues. Deletions cut 0 bases from V and 4 bases from J, with 13 bases between. Germline CDR1 SGHDT, CDR2 YYEEEE. The DNA for the CDR3 is TGTGCCAGCAGCTTGGCGGGGTTGCTGGGCACTGAAGCTTTCTTT. Translated, it gives CASSLAGLLGTEAFF.

The chain has TRBV9 and TRBJ2-7, with no clear D. The germline CDR1 and CDR2 sequences are SGDLS and YYNGEE. The V and J ends lost 3 bases and 4 bases respectively, with 11 bases between them. The CDR3 has 13 residues. CDR3: CASSAGLRYEQYF. As DNA, the CDR3 is TGTGCCAGCAGCGCTGGATTGAGGTACGAGCAGTACTTC.

This clone was counted once. The CDR3 loop is CASSSRLGLDNEQFF. CDR3 nucleotides: TGTGCCAGCAGCTCCCGCCTTGGACTTGACAATGAGCAGTTCTTC. The chain links TRBV7-2 to TRBJ2-1; weak D call: TRBD2 (5 bases). This CDR3 comprises 15 residues. Trimming removed 4 bases at V and 5 bases at J, with 15 bases between. Germline V gives CDR1 SGHTA, CDR2 FQGNSA.

This clone came up a few times. For the CDR3, the DNA is TGTGCCAGTACAATAGGGGGGACTAGTCTTACTGAAGCTTTCTTT. Its translation is CASTIGGTSLTEAFF. V gene TRBV19 combines with J gene TRBJ1-1; possible D gene TRBD1, 6 bases. This CDR3 is built from 15 residues. The germline V gene encodes CDR1 LNHDA and CDR2 SQIVND (reference sequence). V was cut by 7 bases and J by 5 bases, with 20 bases left in between.

The rearrangement links TRBV7-3 to TRBJ1-1; D is undetermined. The CDR3 is 13 amino acids. Trimming took 2 bases from V and 1 from J, leaving 5 bases between them. CDR1 is SGHTA, CDR2 FQGTGA, per germline. The CDR3 sequence is CASSLGRNTEAFF. The CDR3 nucleotides are TGTGCCAGCAGCTTAGGCAGGAACACTGAAGCTTTCTTT.

The chain recombines TRBV5-1 with TRBJ1-4, with 7 bases that match TRBD1. CDR1 is SGHRS, CDR2 YFSETQ, per germline. Germline trimming cut 1 base from V and 0 bases from J; bases unmatched to any gene: 12. The CDR3 has 19 residues. CDR3 in DNA: TGCGCCAGCAGCTTGAGTAGGACGGGACAGCATGCAACTAATGAAAAACTGTTTTTT. Its protein product is CASSLSRTGQHATNEKLFF.

This sequence joins TRBV5-4 and TRBJ2-2; D remains unclear. Germline V gene lookup returns CDR1 SGHNT and CDR2 YYREEE (reference sequence). The CDR3 spans 15 residues. V was trimmed by 0 bases and J by 5 bases, leaving 11 bases between them. The CDR3 DNA reads as TGTGCCAGCAGCTTGGGGCAGTTCCGGACCGGGGAGCTGTTTTTT. Amino acids: CASSLGQFRTGELFF.

This chain connects TRBV19 to TRBJ1-1, with D maybe TRBD1 (5 bases). V shed 6 bases and J shed 4 bases, with 18 bases lying between them. The length of the CDR3 is 15 residues. Germline values: CDR1 LNHDA, CDR2 SQIVND (reference sequence). CDR3 DNA sequence: TGTGCCAGTAGCCCCTCTTCTGCGGGGGTCACTGAAGCTTTCTTT. It encodes CASSPSSAGVTEAFF.

The rearrangement uses TRBV28 and TRBJ1-1; 8 bases line up with TRBD1. The CDR3 extends over 15 amino acids. V shed 6 bases and J 5 bases; nucleotides not matched to a gene: 11. Germline V gene sequence: CDR1 MDHEN, CDR2 SYDVKM. The CDR3 region is CASSKLQGARTEAFF. The CDR3 DNA reads TGTGCCAGCAGCAAACTTCAGGGGGCGAGGACTGAAGCTTTCTTT. Looking up the rest from reference TRBV28 and TRBJ1-1 gives the full variable domain: DVKVTQSSRYLVKRTGEKVFLECVQDMDHENMFWYRQDPGLGLRLIYFSYDVKMKEKGDIPEGYSVSREKKERFSLILESASTNQTSMYLCASSKLQGARTEAFFGQGTRLTVV.

This chain uses TRBV5-1 with TRBJ1-5; D remains unclear. CDR1 is SGHRS and CDR2 is YFSETQ in the germline V gene. V was clipped by 4 bases and J by 3 bases, with 14 bases between them. The CDR3 loop spans 15 amino acids. The CDR3 coding sequence is TGCGCCAGCAGCCGGGTGTCGGAAGTCAATCAGCCCCAGCATTTT. As protein: CASSRVSEVNQPQHF.

The rearrangement joins TRBV3-1 (or the pseudogene TRBV3-2) to TRBJ1-6; D unclear. The CDR3 contains 12 residues. V lost 4 bases and J lost 7, with 5 bases in between. Germline CDR1 and CDR2: LGHDT and YNNKEL (reference sequence). CDR3 nucleotide sequence: TGTGCCAGCAGCCCAAGCAATTCACCCCTCCACTTT. Translated: CASSPSNSPLHF.

The chain recombines TRBV7-2 with TRBJ1-2; D uncertain. The CDR3 spans 15 residues. V lost 3 bases, J lost 0 bases, and 11 bases lay in between. The V gene's germline CDR1 is SGHTA and CDR2 FQGNSA. In DNA form, the CDR3 reads TGTGCCAGCAGCTTGCACCCGACGGCTAACTATGGCTACACCTTC. This encodes CASSLHPTANYGYTF.

The chain uses TRBV30 and TRBJ1-3; maybe TRBD1 (6 bases). CDR1 and CDR2 (germline): GTSNPN, SVGIG (reference sequence). The CDR3 loop spans 13 amino acids. Trimming cost V 4 bases and J 2 bases, with 9 bases left between them. As DNA, the CDR3 is TGTGCCTGGAAGGCAGGGGCTGGAAACACCATATATTTT. Encoded protein: CAWKAGAGNTIYF.

The chain employs TRBV7-2 and TRBJ2-7; D is unresolved. Trimming cost V 3 bases and J 3 bases, with 9 bases left between them. From germline, CDR1 is SGHTA and CDR2 FQGNSA. The CDR3 contains 13 residues. CDR3: CASSFRQDYEQYF. For the CDR3, the DNA is TGTGCCAGCAGCTTTAGGCAGGACTACGAGCAGTACTTC.

The chain couples TRBV5-6 to TRBJ2-4, with D unresolved. The CDR3 consists of 14 residues. From germline, CDR1 is SGHDT and CDR2 YYEEEE. Deletions cut 0 bases from V and 7 bases from J, with 11 bases between. The CDR3 region is CASSLAGVNNIQYF. CDR3 DNA: TGTGCCAGCAGCTTGGCGGGTGTCAACAACATTCAGTACTTC.

V gene TRBV6-2 or TRBV6-3 combines with J gene TRBJ1-5; D not resolved. Trimming stripped 6 bases from V and 0 bases from J, with 12 bases between. The CDR3 loop spans 15 amino acids. CDR1 is MNHEY, CDR2 SVGEGT, per germline. The CDR3 region is CASSTDGLSNQPQHF. The CDR3 coding sequence is TGTGCCAGCAGCACGGACGGCCTTAGCAATCAGCCCCAGCATTTT.

The V gene is TRBV9, the J gene TRBJ2-7, with D unresolved. V was pared by 0 bases and J by 0 bases, with 7 bases between. The CDR3 has 14 residues. The germline V gene encodes CDR1 SGDLS and CDR2 YYNGEE. The CDR3 DNA follows: TGTGCCAGCAGCGTAGGTGGGTTCTCCTACGAGCAGTACTTC. Protein: CASSVGGFSYEQYF.

The V and J genes are TRBV9 and TRBJ2-5, with 9 nucleotides matching TRBD2. The CDR3 runs 18 residues. CDR1 SGDLS and CDR2 YYNGEE come from the germline V gene. Trimming took 3 bases from V and 4 from J; bases not matched to a gene: 16. The CDR3 region is CASSDKPGTSWVGETQYF. In DNA, the CDR3 is TGTGCCAGCAGCGACAAACCCGGGACTAGCTGGGTTGGAGAGACCCAGTACTTC.

The chain combines TRBV2 with TRBJ1-6; D gene uncertain. The V gene lost 7 bases and the J gene lost 9 bases, with 10 bases spanning the gap. The germline CDR1 and CDR2 sequences are SNHLY and FYNNEI. This CDR3 contains 12 residues. The CDR3 region has the DNA TGTGCCAGCAATCGTAACCTTTCACCCCTCCACTTT. Its translation: CASNRNLSPLHF.

This chain connects TRBV6-6 to TRBJ2-7; D not certain. The CDR3 loop spans 12 amino acids. Trimming cost V 2 bases and J 4 bases, with 6 bases left between them. Germline V gene sequence: CDR1 MNHNY, CDR2 SVGAGI (reference sequence). CDR3 DNA: TGTGCCAGCAGTTACAGGCCTTACGAGCAGTACTTC. Its translation is CASSYRPYEQYF.

This clone was seen only once. This rearrangement joins TRBV18 to TRBJ1-1, with 8 bases that match TRBD1. Per the germline V gene, CDR1 is KGHSH and CDR2 is LQKENI. The CDR3 contains 16 residues. With 4 bases clipped from V and 0 bases from J, the junction kept 7 bases outside the gene matches. The chain's CDR3 is CASSRLDRAVNTEAFF. CDR3 sequence (DNA): TGTGCCAGCTCACGATTGGACAGGGCCGTGAACACTGAAGCTTTCTTT.

The chain carries TRBV19 and TRBJ1-2, with 7 positions matching TRBD1. The V segment lost 2 bases and the J segment 8 bases; nucleotides outside the gene matches: 8. Germline loops: CDR1 LNHDA, CDR2 SQIVND (reference sequence). This CDR3 region has 14 residues. Written as DNA, the CDR3 is TGTGCCAGTAGTATACCGACAGGGCGCGGGGGCTACACCTTC. Residues: CASSIPTGRGGYTF.

The chain carries TRBV24-1 and TRBJ1-5; D remains ambiguous. There are 12 residues in the CDR3. The V end was cut by 5 bases, the J end by 4 bases, with 5 bases between. Looked up from germline, CDR1 is KGHDR and CDR2 is SFDVKD. Here the CDR3 DNA reads TGTGCCACCAGTGTGGCAAATCAGCCCCAGCATTTT. Translated, it gives CATSVANQPQHF.

This chain joins TRBV28 and TRBJ1-2; D may be TRBD1 (5 bases). From germline, CDR1 is MDHEN and CDR2 SYDVKM. The CDR3 length is 12 residues. Between the trimmed V and J ends, which lost 5 bases and 4 bases, there was a span of 8 bases. Here the CDR3 reads CASSRGSYGYTF. CDR3 nucleotide sequence: TGTGCCAGCAGTCGGGGGAGCTATGGCTACACCTTC.

V and J are TRBV6-5 and TRBJ2-2; 7 nucleotides line up with TRBD1. The CDR3 loop spans 15 amino acids. Trimming took 6 bases from V and 2 from J; bases not matched to a gene: 6. The germline CDR1 and CDR2 sequences are MNHEY and SVGAGI. The CDR3 sequence is CASSPGTVNTGELFF. The CDR3, as DNA: TGTGCCAGCAGCCCCGGGACAGTAAACACCGGGGAGCTGTTTTTT.

The gene calls are TRBV14 and TRBJ1-3, with 8 bases fitting TRBD1. Germline-derived CDR1 and CDR2 are SGHDN and FVKESK. The CDR3 extends over 16 amino acids. V shed 4 bases and J 2 bases; nucleotides not matched to a gene: 7. For the CDR3, the DNA is TGTGCCAGCAGCCCCTGGACAGGGACGGCTGGAAACACCATATATTTT. It codes for CASSPWTGTAGNTIYF.

This clone was observed a few times. Within the sample, other DNA sequences also encode this same CDR3. The chain couples TRBV29-1 to TRBJ1-5; possible D gene TRBD1, 5 bases. Germline V CDR1 and CDR2: SQVTM, ANQGSEA. This CDR3 contains 13 residues. V was clipped by 2 bases and J by 6 bases, with 11 bases between them. CDR3 sequence (DNA): TGCAGCGTTGAAACCGGGGGAGGTCAGCCCCAGCATTTT. This gives the protein CSVETGGGQPQHF.

The chain combines TRBV4-3 with TRBJ1-2, with 10 bases that match TRBD1. V was pared by 0 bases and J by 7 bases, with 11 bases of the junction left unmatched. In germline, CDR1 is LGHNA, CDR2 YSLEER. The CDR3 consists of 17 residues. CDR3 loop: CASSQDRGYGTGVGYTF. CDR3 nucleotides: TGCGCCAGCAGCCAAGACCGAGGGTATGGGACAGGGGTTGGCTACACCTTC.

This chain links TRBV5-4 with TRBJ1-2; no reliable D call. CDR3 size: 12 residues. Trimming pared 7 bases from V and 8 bases from J, leaving 15 bases between. The germline CDR1 and CDR2 sequences are SGHNT and YYREEE (reference sequence). CDR3 in amino acids: CASGPIGVGYTF. In nucleotides, the CDR3 is TGTGCCAGCGGCCCAATCGGCGTGGGCTACACCTTC.

The DNA of the CDR3 is TGTGCCAGCAGTTCACCGAACTATGGCTACACCTTC. Its translation is CASSSPNYGYTF. V is TRBV6-5 and J is TRBJ1-2; D unclear. The CDR3 contains 12 residues. V was trimmed by 4 bases and J by 2 bases, leaving 5 bases between them. Germline V lookup: CDR1 MNHEY, CDR2 SVGAGI.

The V and J genes are TRBV28 and TRBJ2-5; weak D call: TRBD2 (5 bases). Germline V gene lookup returns CDR1 MDHEN and CDR2 SYDVKM. CDR3 length: 11 amino acids. The V end was cut by 5 bases, the J end by 9 bases, with 10 bases between. CDR3 sequence reads: CASSAVRAQYF. The CDR3 nucleotides read TGTGCCAGCAGTGCGGTGAGGGCCCAGTACTTC.